This T cell receptor (beta chain) was captured by sequencing in a study of regulatory T cells. Patients aged 2 to 39 years had fewer naive T cells. CD4+ cells were sorted into CD25-high CD127-low regulatory cells and CD25-low CD127-high conventional cells. Findings of the study overall: In CD3G-deficient patients, conventional CD4+ T cells were enriched for hydrophobic CDR3 residues at positions 6 and 7.

This CDR3 contains 12 residues. Germline loops: CDR1 MDHEN, CDR2 SYDVKM. Deletions cut 3 bases from V and 13 bases from J, with 13 bases between. With regard to this clone: Its target is unknown.

Primers: 52 TRBV forward and 13 TRBJ reverse. The table came from immunoSEQ multiplex PCR; TCRdb's copy has only in-frame clones and leaves some out. Counted here are tens of thousands of clones, 75% to 90% occurring once; the ten biggest clones make up approximately 2.3%. The receptor was isolated from a person aged 18-35 years with CD3G deficiency. This chain joins TRBV28 and TRBJ2-1, with a weak D call TRBD2 (5 bases). The sample consisted of conventional CD4+ T cells sorted from blood. Written as DNA, the CDR3 is TGTGCCAGCAGTTTGGGTCGGGAATTACAGTTCTTC. Protein: CASSLGRELQFF.